Below, one T cell receptor beta chain is given with its context. The data belong to a study of control samples from healthy donors and cancer patients. Here immunoSEQ multiplex PCR was the method, and the copy in TCRdb shows in-frame clones only, minus some. The sample consists of 2,500 to 3,000 clones, over 90% of them appearing once. From germline, CDR1 is SGHRS and CDR2 YFSETQ. Trimming shortened V by 4 bases and J by 6 bases, and 20 bases separated the two germline ends. The CDR3 loop spans 15 amino acids. The receptor was isolated from a man in his 70s with lung cancer. Sequenced sample: PBMCs. The chain has TRBV5-1 and TRBJ2-7; tentatively, D is TRBD2 (6 bases). The chain's CDR3 is CASSLLVGGGGEQYF. The CDR3 DNA reads as TGCGCCAGCAGCCTACTCGTCGGGGGTGGTGGCGAGCAGTACTTC.